The present T cell receptor beta chain was sequenced within a study of blood T cell repertoires in COVID-19. Per the germline V gene, CDR1 is SGHVS and CDR2 is FQNEAQ. The CDR3 runs 13 residues. V lost 5 bases to trimming and J lost 7 bases, with 14 bases between them. Profiling relied on immunoSEQ multiplex PCR, and the TCRdb table lists in-frame clones only, not all of them. Of 300,000 to 350,000 clones listed, approximately 89% were seen once; the top ten hold 1.5% to 2%. The material sequenced was peripheral blood. This receptor was taken from a woman aged 25-40 years with COVID-19, enrolled during active disease. The V and J genes are TRBV7-8 and TRBJ1-2, with unresolved D. As DNA, the CDR3 is TGTGCCAGCAGCCCCACGAGGAGGGCTGGCTACACCTTC. This gives the protein CASSPTRRAGYTF.